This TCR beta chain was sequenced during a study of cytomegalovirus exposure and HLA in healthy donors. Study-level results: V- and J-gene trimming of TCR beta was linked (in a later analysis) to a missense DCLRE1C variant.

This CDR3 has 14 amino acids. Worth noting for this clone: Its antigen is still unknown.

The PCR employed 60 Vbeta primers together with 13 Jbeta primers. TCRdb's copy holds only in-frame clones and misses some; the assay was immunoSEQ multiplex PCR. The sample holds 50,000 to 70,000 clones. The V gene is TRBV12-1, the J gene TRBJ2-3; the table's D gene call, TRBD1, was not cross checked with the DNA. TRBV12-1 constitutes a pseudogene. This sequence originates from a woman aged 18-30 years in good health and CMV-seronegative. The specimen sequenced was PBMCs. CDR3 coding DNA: TGTGCCACCGAGCTGACAGGGAGCACAGATACGCAGTATTTT. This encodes CATELTGSTDTQYF.